Listed below are T cell receptor beta chains from one sample, sequenced in a study of T-cell reconstitution after alpha-beta-depleted transplantation in children. TCRdb passed the PCR reads through MiXCR, listing each CDR3 protein once. Among roughly 670,000 distinct CDR3 sequences listed, roughly 13% were seen once. This specimen consisted of PBMCs, obtained before TCRalphabeta/CD19-depleted stem cell transplant. These receptors all stem from a girl aged 2-10 years with congenital amegakaryocytic thrombocytopenia, due to receive a stem cell transplant. Each CDR3 is given with its conserved first and last residue. D genes are given only for firm matches. Size is stated for part of the rows, as once, few or many counts, or as a class when the clone is expanded.

clone size,J gene,D gene,V gene,CDR3 DNA,CDR3 protein
many,TRBJ2-3,TRBD2,TRBV20-1,TGCAGTGCTAGGCGACTAGCGGGAGAGATCACAGATACGCAGTATTTT,CSARRLAGEITDTQYF
NA,TRBJ2-6,NA,TRBV5-1,TGCGCCAGCAGCTTGTGGGTGATCTCTGGGGCCAACGGCCTGACTTTC,CASSLWVISGANGLTF
many,TRBJ1-4,NA,TRBV6-5,TGTGCCAGCAGTTACTCGTGGGGATACGAAAAACTGTTTTTT,CASSYSWGYEKLFF
many,TRBJ1-2,NA,TRBV5-1,TGCGCCAGCAGCTTGCGGGACAACTATGGCTACACCTTC,CASSLRDNYGYTF
many,TRBJ2-1,TRBD2,TRBV10-3,TGTGCCATCAGTGAGTCGCGGCTAGCGGGAGATGAGCAGTTCTTC,CAISESRLAGDEQFF
NA,TRBJ2-6,NA,TRBV10-3,TGTGCCATCCAAAACTTCTCTGGGGCCAACGTCCTGACTTTC,CAIQNFSGANVLTF
NA,TRBJ2-2,TRBD1,TRBV11-2,TGTGCCAGCAGCTTAGGGACAGGGGATGGCGTCGGGGAGCTGTTTTTT,CASSLGTGDGVGELFF
few,TRBJ2-1,TRBD2,TRBV29-1,TGCAGCGTTGAAGACCTGACGAAGCGGGAGTGGAACAATGAGCAGTTCTTC,CSVEDLTKREWNNEQFF
many,TRBJ2-5,NA,TRBV5-1,TGCGCCAGCAGCTTTTACGGGAAGGAGTTCGAGACCCAGTACTTC,CASSFYGKEFETQYF
many,TRBJ1-5,NA,TRBV27,TGTGCCAGCAGTCCTGCCCTTTATAGCAATCAGCCCCAGCATTTT,CASSPALYSNQPQHF
NA,TRBJ2-7,NA,TRBV3-1,TGTGCCAGCAGCCAAACCCGGGACGGAGGAGTTAGGAAGTACTTC,CASSQTRDGGVRKYF
many,TRBJ1-1,NA,TRBV19,TGTGCCAGTACCCCTGGCAGCGTCATGAACACTGAAGCTTTCTTT,CASTPGSVMNTEAFF
many,TRBJ2-3,NA,TRBV12-3/TRBV12-4,TGTGCCAGCAATGCGTTGTTAGGATACACAGATACGCAGTATTTT,CASNALLGYTDTQYF
many,TRBJ2-5,NA,TRBV5-1,TGCGCCAGCAGCTTGCTCGGGACCAAACAAGAGACCCAGTACTTC,CASSLLGTKQETQYF
NA,TRBJ2-7,TRBD1,TRBV5-1,TGCGCCAGCAGCTCCGGACAGGGAACCCCCTACGAGCAGTACTTC,CASSSGQGTPYEQYF
NA,TRBJ2-2,NA,TRBV28,TGTGCCAGCAGCCTTATTACCTGGGAGCTGTTTTTT,CASSLITWELFF
few,TRBJ1-6,TRBD1,TRBV5-1,TGCGCCAGCAGCCCGACAGGGCAACTGGGGTATTCACCCCTCCACTTT,CASSPTGQLGYSPLHF
few,TRBJ2-7,NA,TRBV7-2,TGTGCCAGCAGCTTAGCAGGGGCAGAAGGAACCTACGAGCAGTACTTC,CASSLAGAEGTYEQYF
few,TRBJ2-7,TRBD1,TRBV7-6,TGTGCCAGCAGCTTTCCCATCGCCGGGACAGGGGGCTACGAGCAGTACTTC,CASSFPIAGTGGYEQYF
few,TRBJ2-3,TRBD2,TRBV20-1,TGCAGTGCTAGGCGTATGAGTGTAGCGGGACCCCTCCGCGGCACAGATACGCAGTATTTT,CSARRMSVAGPLRGTDTQYF
few,TRBJ2-1,NA,TRBV18,TGTGCCAGCTCAGCCACGTTTCTAGGCGATGAGCAGTTCTTC,CASSATFLGDEQFF
NA,TRBJ2-5,NA,TRBV29-1,TGCAGCGTTGAGGGCGGTCGGCAAGAGACCCAGTACTTC,CSVEGGRQETQYF
many,TRBJ2-7,NA,TRBV24-1,TGTGCCACCAACGTCGGACCTCTGCGGGAGCAGTACTTC,CATNVGPLREQYF
NA,TRBJ1-4,TRBD1,TRBV14,TGTGCCAGCAGCTACGGACAGGCCGGAGTGTTTTTT,CASSYGQAGVFF
many,TRBJ2-7,NA,TRBV18,TGTGCCAGCTCACCTCTTAATAGCGTCCACGAGCAGTACTTC,CASSPLNSVHEQYF